This passage covers 13 T cell receptor beta chains from one sample sequenced in a study of blood T cell repertoires in COVID-19. Sequencing was performed with immunoSEQ multiplex PCR; in TCRdb, only in-frame clones are kept and a portion is missing. Of 500,000 to 600,000 clones in the sample, about 89% were seen once. The sequenced sample consisted of peripheral blood. Every receptor here comes from a woman aged 45-65 years with COVID-19, enrolled during active disease.

The chain employs TRBV10-1 and TRBJ1-4; D call uncertain. V was clipped by 2 bases and J by 3 bases, with 13 bases between them. Germline lookup yields CDR1 WNHNN and CDR2 SYGVQD (reference sequence). The CDR3 runs 16 residues. The CDR3 spells CASSENTGVANEKLFF. The CDR3 DNA is TGCGCCAGCAGTGAGAACACCGGAGTGGCTAATGAAAAACTGTTTTTT.

The chain joins TRBV5-1 to TRBJ1-6; D possibly corresponds to TRBD1 (5 bases). This CDR3 has 14 residues. The germline V gene encodes CDR1 SGHRS and CDR2 YFSETQ. Trimming pared 7 bases from V and 7 bases from J, leaving 15 bases between. The CDR3 DNA reads as TGCGCCAGCGCTTCGGACACCTCAAATTCACCCCTCCACTTT. It encodes CASASDTSNSPLHF. Full variable domain (remainder filled in from reference TRBV5-1 and TRBJ1-6): KAGVTQTPRYLIKTRGQQVTLSCSPISGHRSVSWYQQTPGQGLQFLFEYFSETQRNKGNFPGRFSGRQFSNSRSEMNVSTLELGDSALYLCASASDTSNSPLHFGNGTRLTVT.

The chain has TRBV5-4 and TRBJ2-1, with TRBD1 matching over 7 bases. V was pared by 4 bases and J by 0 bases, with 7 bases of the junction left unmatched. CDR1 SGHNT and CDR2 YYREEE come from the germline V gene (reference sequence). This CDR3 contains 16 residues. The chain's CDR3 is CASSLGQDASYNEQFF. The CDR3 nucleotides are TGTGCCAGCAGCCTTGGACAGGACGCCTCCTACAATGAGCAGTTCTTC.

With respect to this clone: Other DNA sequences in this specimen translate into the identical CDR3. CDR3 nucleotides: TGTGCCTGGAGTGTAACAGGGGGGGACACTGAAGCTTTCTTT. Translated: CAWSVTGGDTEAFF. The genes are TRBV30 and TRBJ1-1, with 8 bases fitting TRBD1. Trimming removed 0 bases from V and 3 bases from J; junction bases left unmatched: 3. The germline CDR1 and CDR2 sequences are GTSNPN and SVGIG (reference sequence). The CDR3 contains 14 residues.

The J gene is TRBJ1-2, the V gene TRBV10-3; 12 bases map to TRBD1. The germline gives CDR1 ENHRY, CDR2 SYGVKD. Trimming removed 0 bases from V and 6 bases from J; junction bases left unmatched: 11. The CDR3 is 18 residues long. CDR3 sequence (DNA): TGTGCCATCAGTGAGTCAGGGACAGGGGGCGCCCTGAACCATGGCTACACCTTC. Translating gives CAISESGTGGALNHGYTF.

V gene TRBV7-9 combines with J gene TRBJ1-2; TRBD1 agrees at 9 bases. Germline values: CDR1 SEHNR, CDR2 FQNEAQ (reference sequence). V shed 5 bases and J 3 bases; nucleotides not matched to a gene: 19. This CDR3 contains 19 residues. The CDR3 sequence: CASSIAYANRGRTDYGYTF. The CDR3 coding sequence is TGTGCCAGCAGCATCGCTTACGCCAACAGGGGGCGCACGGACTATGGCTACACCTTC.

V gene TRBV28 combines with J gene TRBJ1-1, with 9 bases that match TRBD1. CDR1 is MDHEN, CDR2 SYDVKM, per germline. CDR3 length: 13 residues. V lost 7 bases and J lost 9; bases outside the gene matches: 9. The CDR3 region has the DNA TGTGCCAGCACCGACAACAGGGGGCGCAAAGCTTTCTTT. Amino acids: CASTDNRGRKAFF.

The rearrangement links TRBV19 to TRBJ1-1, with 10 bases aligning to TRBD1. Germline V gives CDR1 LNHDA, CDR2 SQIVND (reference sequence). This CDR3 has 13 amino acids. J was trimmed by 6 bases and V by 9 bases; bases with no gene match: 7. CDR3 loop: CASLRQGASEAFF. The CDR3 nucleotides are TGTGCCAGCCTAAGACAGGGGGCCTCTGAAGCTTTCTTT.

This chain connects TRBV24-1 to TRBJ2-1, with 9 positions matching TRBD2. The CDR3 loop spans 16 amino acids. The J segment lost 8 bases and the V segment lost 1 base, leaving 8 bases of the junction unmatched. CDR1 and CDR2 (germline): KGHDR, SFDVKD. The CDR3 DNA reads as TGTGCCACCAGTGATTTTTCGCTAGCGGGGTCCGATGAGCAGTTCTTC. Protein sequence: CATSDFSLAGSDEQFF.

J is TRBJ2-1 and V is TRBV9, with 9 bases lining up with TRBD2. The germline V gene encodes CDR1 SGDLS and CDR2 YYNGEE. There are 17 residues in the CDR3. Unmatched junction bases numbered 5, after V lost 0 bases and J lost 1 base. CDR3 protein: CASSVGIAGASYNEQFF. The CDR3 DNA reads TGTGCCAGCAGCGTAGGAATAGCGGGGGCTTCCTACAATGAGCAGTTCTTC.

The V call is TRBV27, the J call TRBJ1-1; D gene unclear. The CDR3 loop spans 13 amino acids. CDR1 and CDR2 from the germline V gene are MNHEY and SMNVEV (reference sequence). V was trimmed by 2 bases and J by 0 bases, leaving 4 bases between them. CDR3 nucleotide sequence: TGTGCCAGCAGTTTAACGGTGAACACTGAAGCTTTCTTT. Translating gives CASSLTVNTEAFF.

CDR3: CASTDRNSYEQYF. The CDR3 nucleotides are TGTGCCAGCACCGACAGAAATTCCTACGAGCAGTACTTC. The chain combines TRBV6-5 with TRBJ2-7, with D maybe TRBD1 (5 bases). The V and J ends lost 7 bases and 1 base respectively, with 11 bases between them. The CDR3 spans 13 residues. The germline CDR1 and CDR2 sequences are MNHEY and SVGAGI.

This clone was detected only once. The chain recombines TRBV24-1 with TRBJ1-1; maybe TRBD1 (5 bases). CDR1 and CDR2 from the germline V gene are KGHDR and SFDVKD. This CDR3 is 14 amino acids long. Deletions cut 8 bases from V and 5 bases from J, with 17 bases between. CDR3 sequence: CATTGGTGFTEAFF. In DNA form, the CDR3 reads TGTGCCACCACGGGGGGAACAGGTTTTACTGAAGCTTTCTTT.